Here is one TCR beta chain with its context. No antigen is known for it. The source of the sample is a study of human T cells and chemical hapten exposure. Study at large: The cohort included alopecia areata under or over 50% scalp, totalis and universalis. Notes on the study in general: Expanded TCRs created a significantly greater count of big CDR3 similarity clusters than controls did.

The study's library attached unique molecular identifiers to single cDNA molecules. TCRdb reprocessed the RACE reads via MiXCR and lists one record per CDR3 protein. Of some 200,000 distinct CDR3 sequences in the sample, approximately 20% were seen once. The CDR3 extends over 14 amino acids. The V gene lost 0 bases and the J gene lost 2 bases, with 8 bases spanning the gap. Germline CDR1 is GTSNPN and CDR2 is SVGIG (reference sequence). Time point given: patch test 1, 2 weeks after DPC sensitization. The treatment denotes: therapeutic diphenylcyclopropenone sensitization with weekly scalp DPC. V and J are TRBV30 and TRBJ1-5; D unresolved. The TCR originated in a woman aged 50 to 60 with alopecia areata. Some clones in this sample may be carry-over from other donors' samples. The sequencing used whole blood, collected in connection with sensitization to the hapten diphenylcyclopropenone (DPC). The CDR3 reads CAWSVYTGNQPQHF. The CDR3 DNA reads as TGTGCCTGGAGTGTATATACAGGCAATCAGCCCCAGCATTTT.